The clone carrying this T cell receptor (beta chain) was seen at least ten times. Its antigen is currently unknown. Each CDR3 protein is one row after TCRdb ran MiXCR on the RT-PCR reads. Of about 190,000 distinct CDR3 sequences in the sample, about 15% were seen once. This record comes from a study of response to subunit inactivated influenza vaccine. Germline CDR1 is SGHVS and CDR2 is FQNEAQ. This CDR3 has 16 residues. After removal of 2 bases from V and 6 bases from J, the junction contained 7 bases not matched to a gene. Study conclusions and caveats: Every seasonal influenza vaccination brings in few new T cells, the authors suggested.

This clonotype originated in a man in his fifties or sixties who received an inactivated influenza vaccine. The sequences come from CD8+ T cells sorted from PBMCs, collected less than 6 days after vaccination. The V call is TRBV7-8, the J call TRBJ2-1; 10 bases align to TRBD2. The CDR3 loop reads CASSLTGASGGNEQFF. For the CDR3, the DNA is TGTGCCAGCAGCTTAACGGGGGCTAGCGGGGGCAATGAGCAGTTCTTC.